The clone carrying this T cell receptor beta chain was counted ten times or more. Its specificity is unknown. The data were taken from a study of T cell repertoires in cytomegalovirus infection. Study context: CMV infection together with matching HLA type was indicated by public TCR beta signatures.

Findings and limits, study-wide: Dominating the ex vivo response were TCR beta clonotypes that were CMV-specific and HLA-C-restricted. Carriers of CMV and the relevant HLA type were discriminated by public TCR beta frequency.

In TCRdb, the reads were re-called with MiXCR into one record per CDR3 protein. This table holds some 300,000 distinct CDR3 sequences, around 10% found once. The CDR3 extends over 13 amino acids. The germline V gene has CDR1 KGHDR and CDR2 SFDVKD. V shed 4 bases and J 14 bases; nucleotides not matched to a gene: 7. The sequencing sample was made of PBMCs. V gene TRBV24-1 combines with J gene TRBJ1-4; 9 bases align to TRBD1. The sequence was collected from a human donor in good health (CMV status not recorded). Some clones in this sample may be carry-over from other donors' samples. This CDR3 is CATSEGTGRKLFF. The CDR3 coding sequence is TGTGCCACCAGTGAGGGGACAGGGAGAAAGCTGTTTTTT.